Below, 3 T cell receptor beta chains from the same sample are listed, as sequenced in a study of OX40 agonist ivuxolimab in advanced cancers. Sequencing used immunoSEQ multiplex PCR; TCRdb keeps in-frame clones, though not all of them. The sample records roughly 66,000 clones, roughly 80% being singletons. Sequencing used CD4+ or CD8+ T cells sorted from blood, obtained in a trial of the OX40 agonist ivuxolimab. The receptors originated from an adult with an advanced solid tumor such as melanoma, head and neck, liver or kidney cancer.

The V call is TRBV18, the J call TRBJ2-5, with 7 bases identical to TRBD1. Trimming cost V 0 bases and J 5 bases; bases outside gene matches: 6. Germline V gene lookup returns CDR1 KGHSH and CDR2 LQKENI. The CDR3 is made up of 15 amino acids. The chain's CDR3 is CASSPPTGRWETQYF. CDR3 in DNA: TGTGCCAGCTCACCACCGACAGGGCGATGGGAGACCCAGTACTTC.

This chain links TRBV20-1 with TRBJ2-3; D gene ambiguous. CDR3 length: 11 amino acids. The germline V gene encodes CDR1 DFQATT and CDR2 SNEGSKA (reference sequence). V was pared by 6 bases and J by 10 bases, with 14 bases between. CDR3 coding DNA: TGCAGTGCCGTCCTCCCCCCGGCGCAGTATTTT. Translation: CSAVLPPAQYF.

Points on this clone: The same CDR3 also results from other DNA sequences found in this sample. V usage is TRBV5-1 and J usage is TRBJ2-5, with TRBD2 as a possible D gene (6 bases). The germline V gene encodes CDR1 SGHRS and CDR2 YFSETQ. CDR3 length equals 13 residues. Trimming shortened V by 2 bases and J by 5 bases, and 10 bases separated the two germline ends. CDR3 residues: CASSFGGRETQYF. In DNA form, the CDR3 reads TGCGCCAGCAGCTTCGGGGGTCGCGAGACCCAGTACTTC. Full variable domain (rest looked up from reference TRBV5-1 and TRBJ2-5): KAGVTQTPRYLIKTRGQQVTLSCSPISGHRSVSWYQQTPGQGLQFLFEYFSETQRNKGNFPGRFSGRQFSNSRSEMNVSTLELGDSALYLCASSFGGRETQYFGPGTRLLVL.